This passage covers 18 T cell receptor beta chains from one sample sequenced in a study of T cell repertoires in cytomegalovirus infection. MiXCR was run by TCRdb on the reads, yielding one entry per CDR3 protein. The data show approximately 340,000 distinct CDR3 sequences, just under 30% seen once. No antigen has been identified for these receptors. Sequenced here: cultured PBMCs, sampled from culture after CMV antigen stimulation. These receptors all stem from a human donor in good health (CMV status not recorded). Some clones in this sample may be carry-over from other donors' samples.

This rearrangement joins TRBV27 to TRBJ1-5; no reliable D call. The CDR3 sequence is 15 residues long. The ends were cut back, 3 bases at V and 2 bases at J, with 11 bases in the middle. Germline lookup yields CDR1 MNHEY and CDR2 SMNVEV (reference sequence). Here the CDR3 DNA reads TGTGCCAGCAGTTTGACCGAAGGCGGCAATCAGCCCCAGCATTTT. The encoded protein is CASSLTEGGNQPQHF.

The chain carries TRBV7-9 and TRBJ2-1; 10 bases agree with TRBD2. Germline CDR1 SEHNR, CDR2 FQNEAQ (reference sequence). The CDR3 is made up of 14 amino acids. V shed 4 bases, J shed 6 bases, and the junction held 3 bases outside the gene matches. The CDR3 DNA follows: TGTGCCAGCAGCTCGCTAGCGGGGGTCAATGAGCAGTTCTTC. It translates to CASSSLAGVNEQFF.

The chain has TRBV6-6 and TRBJ1-1; 10 positions match TRBD1. CDR3 length: 15 residues. Germline lookup yields CDR1 MNHNY and CDR2 SVGAGI (reference sequence). Unmatched junction bases numbered 5, after V lost 6 bases and J lost 1 base. The CDR3 here is CASSPGTGENTEAFF. CDR3 DNA sequence: TGTGCCAGCAGCCCCGGGACAGGGGAGAACACTGAAGCTTTCTTT.

The chain is built from TRBV30 and TRBJ1-1; no definite D call. The V gene's germline CDR1 is GTSNPN and CDR2 SVGIG (reference sequence). V was shortened by 0 bases and J by 4 bases, with 9 bases between the two germline ends. This CDR3 contains 13 residues. Written as DNA, the CDR3 is TGTGCCTGGAGTGTCGACCGGAGCACTGAAGCTTTCTTT. Translating gives CAWSVDRSTEAFF.

V is TRBV28 and J is TRBJ1-6, with D tentatively TRBD1 (5 bases). The V gene lost 4 bases and the J gene lost 7 bases, with 11 bases spanning the gap. The CDR3 spans 14 residues. Germline lookup yields CDR1 MDHEN and CDR2 SYDVKM. The CDR3 region has the DNA TGTGCCAGCAGTTCCGGGACCCCCAATTCACCCCTCCACTTT. It is translated as CASSSGTPNSPLHF. Full variable domain (missing parts from reference TRBV28 and TRBJ1-6): DVKVTQSSRYLVKRTGEKVFLECVQDMDHENMFWYRQDPGLGLRLIYFSYDVKMKEKGDIPEGYSVSREKKERFSLILESASTNQTSMYLCASSSGTPNSPLHFGNGTRLTVT.

This clonotype was found many times. This chain joins TRBV7-2 and TRBJ2-3; no clear D. Trimming shortened V by 1 base and J by 6 bases, and 2 bases separated the two germline ends. The CDR3 consists of 11 residues. The germline V gene has CDR1 SGHTA and CDR2 FQGNSA. The CDR3 nucleotides are TGTGCCAGCAGCTTAGAGGATACGCAGTATTTT. Residues: CASSLEDTQYF.

CDR3 in amino acids: CASSPTDGYYEQYF. As DNA, the CDR3 is TGTGCCAGCTCACCAACGGACGGCTACTACGAGCAGTACTTC. V is TRBV18 and J is TRBJ2-7, with D uncertain. The CDR3 has 14 amino acids. The ends were cut back, 2 bases at V and 3 bases at J, with 11 bases in the middle. Per germline, CDR1 KGHSH and CDR2 LQKENI.

The gene calls are TRBV28 and TRBJ1-2, with 7 positions matching TRBD1. Germline V gene data show CDR1 as MDHEN and CDR2 as SYDVKM. The trim removed 5 bases at V and 7 bases at J, leaving 4 bases unmatched. This CDR3 has 12 residues. This CDR3 reads CASSQNRGGYTF. For the CDR3, the DNA is TGTGCCAGCAGTCAAAACAGGGGTGGCTACACCTTC.

This clonotype was counted many times. This rearrangement joins TRBV7-2 to TRBJ1-2, with D tentatively TRBD1 (5 bases). The V gene lost 2 bases and the J gene lost 7 bases, with 11 bases spanning the gap. Germline lookup yields CDR1 SGHTA and CDR2 FQGNSA. The CDR3 extends over 13 amino acids. DNA of the CDR3: TGTGCCAGCAGCTTAAGCCAGGGATCTGGCTACACCTTC. Translated: CASSLSQGSGYTF.

This clonotype was counted between two and nine times. This chain links TRBV7-9 with TRBJ1-3, with 7 bases fitting TRBD1. This CDR3 has 15 residues. V shed 8 bases, J shed 0 bases, and the junction held 7 bases outside the gene matches. Germline CDR1 reads SEHNR; CDR2 reads FQNEAQ (reference sequence). The CDR3 loop reads CASGPQGISGNTIYF. CDR3 nucleotide sequence: TGTGCCAGCGGCCCACAGGGGATCTCTGGAAACACCATATATTTT.

In this sample, this clonotype turned up many times. The chain has TRBV12-3 or TRBV12-4 and TRBJ2-2; tentatively, D is TRBD2 (6 bases). The length of the CDR3 is 17 residues. V was pared by 7 bases and J by 5 bases, with 23 bases between. For the CDR3, the DNA is TGTGCCAGCATGGGCCCCCCGGCAGGAGGGTGGACCGGGGAGCTGTTTTTT. It is translated as CASMGPPAGGWTGELFF.

This clonotype was found many times. The chain couples TRBV7-6 to TRBJ2-6; D possibly corresponds to TRBD1 (6 bases). CDR3 length: 16 amino acids. The germline V gene encodes CDR1 SGHVS and CDR2 FNYEAQ. Trimming shortened V by 4 bases and J by 3 bases, and 13 bases separated the two germline ends. In DNA, the CDR3 is TGTGCCAGCAGCTATTGGACAGTTGATGGGGCCAACGTCCTGACTTTC. Its translation is CASSYWTVDGANVLTF. Together with reference TRBV7-6 and TRBJ2-6, the CDR3 gives the full variable domain: GAGVSQSPRYKVTKRGQDVALRCDPISGHVSLYWYRQALGQGPEFLTYFNYEAQQDKSGLPNDRFSAERPEGSISTLTIQRTEQRDSAMYRCASSYWTVDGANVLTFGAGSRLTVL.

V usage is TRBV20-1 and J usage is TRBJ1-5; the D gene is possibly TRBD1 (5 bases). The CDR3 is 15 amino acids. CDR1 is DFQATT, CDR2 SNEGSKA, per germline (reference sequence). V lost 2 bases, J lost 1 base, and 12 bases lay in between. The CDR3 DNA sequence: TGCAGTGCTAGACCCAACAGGAGAAGCAATCAGCCCCAGCATTTT. Translation: CSARPNRRSNQPQHF.

This clonotype has more than one count but fewer than ten. The V gene is TRBV14, the J gene TRBJ2-6, with D possibly matching TRBD1 (5 bases). The CDR3 extends over 15 amino acids. Germline V CDR1 and CDR2: SGHDN, FVKESK. V gave up 0 bases and J gave up 11 bases, with 14 bases separating them. CDR3 in DNA: TGTGCCAGCAGCCAAGATTCCGCCAGGGTCGACGTCCTGACTTTC. Protein: CASSQDSARVDVLTF.

This clonotype was observed a handful of times. This chain links TRBV28 with TRBJ1-1, with 8 bases lining up with TRBD1. CDR1 and CDR2 (germline): MDHEN, SYDVKM. Trimming at V came to 5 bases and at J to 10 bases, leaving 9 bases not matched to a gene. There are 13 residues in the CDR3. The DNA for the CDR3 is TGTGCCAGCAGTCCACTTCCCGGGACAGGAGCTTTCTTT. Its protein is CASSPLPGTGAFF.

The chain links TRBV28 to TRBJ2-1, with D unresolved. CDR3 size: 11 residues. V was clipped by 7 bases and J by 10 bases, with 11 bases between them. Germline V CDR1 and CDR2: MDHEN, SYDVKM. The CDR3 loop reads CASIQSGEQFF. The CDR3 DNA reads as TGTGCCAGCATCCAGAGTGGGGAGCAGTTCTTC. Combining the CDR3 with reference TRBV28 and TRBJ2-1 gives the whole variable domain DVKVTQSSRYLVKRTGEKVFLECVQDMDHENMFWYRQDPGLGLRLIYFSYDVKMKEKGDIPEGYSVSREKKERFSLILESASTNQTSMYLCASIQSGEQFFGPGTRLTVL.

The chain joins TRBV6-2 or TRBV6-3 to TRBJ2-3; 10 bases agree with TRBD2. V lost 8 bases, J lost 4 bases, and 6 bases stayed unmatched. This CDR3 comprises 14 residues. Looked up from germline, CDR1 is MNHEY and CDR2 is SVGEGT. DNA of the CDR3: TGTGCCAGCGTGAGCGGGGGGGCCTCAGATACGCAGTATTTT. This gives the protein CASVSGGASDTQYF.

This clonotype was detected a few times. The rearrangement uses TRBV7-9 and TRBJ1-4, with D possibly matching TRBD1 (5 bases). The CDR3 runs 15 residues. V was cut by 5 bases and J by 8 bases, with 18 bases left in between. Germline CDR1 is SEHNR and CDR2 is FQNEAQ (reference sequence). The CDR3 sequence: CASSPTGQVNEKLFF. In DNA, the CDR3 is TGTGCCAGCAGCCCCACGGGGCAGGTTAACGAAAAACTGTTTTTT.